This T cell receptor beta chain emerged from a study of T cells in Graves' hyperthyroidism and ophthalmopathy. Turning to the study itself: At initial diagnosis, before any treatment had begun, peripheral blood was obtained.

Hyperthyroidism was newly diagnosed in patients aged 18 to 65 (duration under 2 months). This clonotype was detected ten times or more. The CDR3 regions of TCR beta were amplified from RNA transcripts. An initial round of RT-PCR targeting the TCR CDR3 relied on the HTBI primer set. TCRdb re-analysed the multiplex PCR reads in MiXCR, keeping a single row per CDR3 protein. This table holds around 440,000 distinct CDR3 sequences, 15% to 19% found once. This CDR3 has 13 residues. The V end was cut by 0 bases, the J end by 8 bases, with 9 bases between. Germline V CDR1 and CDR2: SGHRS, YFSETQ. The clonotype originates from a woman younger than 35 with Graves' hyperthyroidism. Specimen: blood. This sequence joins TRBV5-1 and TRBJ2-1; D gene unclear. As DNA, the CDR3 is TGCGCCAGCAGCTTGGTAGCAGGCTATGAGCAGTTCTTC. This translates into CASSLVAGYEQFF.